These T cell receptor beta chains were read from a single sample in a study of beta chain features in type 1 diabetes. Sequencing used immunoSEQ multiplex PCR; TCRdb keeps in-frame clones, though not all of them. Counted here are fewer than 250,000 clones, roughly 9.6% occurring once; the ten biggest clones make up 0.03% to 0.04%. Sequencing was done on a sample of naive CD4+ T cells from blood. All receptors come from a woman aged 18 to 35 in good health. CDR3s include the opening cysteine and the closing phenylalanine or tryptophan. Fields, in order: clone size, D gene, J gene, V gene, CDR3 DNA, CDR3 protein. A D gene is named only where the DNA matches it firmly. Clone size is not always given. Where it is, it says once, few, many or a class for expanded clones.

>.|TRBD2|TRBJ2-1|TRBV2
TGTGCCAGCAGTGTACGCCCCGGGACTAGCAATGAGCAGTTCTTC
CASSVRPGTSNEQFF
>.|.|TRBJ1-2|TRBV6-1
TGTGCCAGCAGTGAGGGAGGGGGGAGCTATGGCTACACCTTC
CASSEGGGSYGYTF
>few|.|TRBJ1-4|TRBV5-1
TGCGCCAGCAGCTTTCTCTTCGGGGATGAAAAACTGTTTTTT
CASSFLFGDEKLFF
>.|TRBD2|TRBJ2-2|TRBV19
TGTGCCAGTAGCCCCACGGGGGGGAAGACCGGGGAGCTGTTTTTT
CASSPTGGKTGELFF
>few|TRBD2|TRBJ2-5|TRBV6-1
TGTGCCAGCAGCCGACTAGCGGGGGAGGAGACCCAGTACTTC
CASSRLAGEETQYF
>.|.|TRBJ1-1|TRBV6-5
TGTGCCAGCAGTTTCCTAAACACACAGGGGAACACTGAAGCTTTCTTT
CASSFLNTQGNTEAFF
>few|.|TRBJ2-4|TRBV6-1
TGTGCCAGCAGTGATCTTAGAGGGTCCATAGCCAAAAACATTCAGTACTTC
CASSDLRGSIAKNIQYF
>.|.|TRBJ1-1|TRBV30
TGTGCCTGGAGCCAGGGGACCACTGAAGCTTTCTTT
CAWSQGTTEAFF
>.|.|TRBJ1-1|TRBV29-1
TGCAGCGTTGCCCCGAGTGGCCCGGGTAACACTGAAGCTTTCTTT
CSVAPSGPGNTEAFF
>.|.|TRBJ1-4|TRBV28
TGTGCCAGCAGTTTGGTTAGTCTGGAAAAACTGTTTTTT
CASSLVSLEKLFF